A selection of T cell receptor beta chains follows, all from one sample in a study of blood T cell repertoires in COVID-19. Assay used: immunoSEQ multiplex PCR; TCRdb lists only in-frame clones, some missing. In the table there are about 140,000 clones, around nine tenths of which are singletons. The specimen sequenced was peripheral blood. The receptors stem from a human donor in a cohort sampled during active COVID-19. CDR3s include the opening cysteine and the closing phenylalanine or tryptophan. Fields, in order: clone size, D gene, V gene, J gene, CDR3 protein, CDR3 DNA. The D gene is left open where the match is weak. The size of a clone is reported for some rows only, either as once, few or many, or as a class for expanded clones.

abundance: many; d_gene: TRBD1; v_gene: TRBV5-4; j_gene: TRBJ1-2; CDR3aa: CASSSWRQGVYGYTF; CDR3nt: TGTGCCAGCAGCTCCTGGAGACAGGGCGTCTATGGCTACACCTTC
abundance: NA; d_gene: NA; v_gene: TRBV7-3; j_gene: TRBJ1-1; CDR3aa: CASSLTAASNTEAFF; CDR3nt: TGTGCCAGCAGCTTAACGGCTGCCTCGAACACTGAAGCTTTCTTT
abundance: NA; d_gene: TRBD2; v_gene: TRBV5-1; j_gene: TRBJ2-5; CDR3aa: CASSFDLAGGETQYF; CDR3nt: TGCGCCAGCAGCTTTGACCTAGCGGGAGGAGAGACCCAGTACTTC
abundance: NA; d_gene: NA; v_gene: TRBV4-1; j_gene: TRBJ1-2; CDR3aa: CASSQGGANYGYTF; CDR3nt: TGCGCCAGCAGCCAAGGCGGGGCTAACTATGGCTACACCTTC
abundance: NA; d_gene: NA; v_gene: TRBV4-1; j_gene: TRBJ2-1; CDR3aa: CASSQTGVPPYNEQFF; CDR3nt: TGCGCCAGCAGCCAGACCGGGGTTCCCCCTTACAATGAGCAGTTCTTC
abundance: few; d_gene: NA; v_gene: TRBV11-2; j_gene: TRBJ1-2; CDR3aa: CASSLEGAANYGYTF; CDR3nt: TGTGCCAGCAGCTTAGAGGGCGCAGCTAACTATGGCTACACCTTC
abundance: NA; d_gene: TRBD2; v_gene: TRBV28; j_gene: TRBJ2-7; CDR3aa: CASKSGGAYEQYF; CDR3nt: TGTGCCAGCAAAAGCGGGGGGGCCTACGAGCAGTACTTC
abundance: NA; d_gene: TRBD2; v_gene: TRBV5-1; j_gene: TRBJ2-1; CDR3aa: CASSLAGGGGEGRSEQFF; CDR3nt: TGCGCCAGCAGCTTGGCGGGCGGTGGCGGGGAGGGCCGAAGTGAGCAGTTCTTC
abundance: NA; d_gene: TRBD1; v_gene: TRBV28; j_gene: TRBJ1-1; CDR3aa: CASSTTRTGPNTEAFF; CDR3nt: TGTGCCAGCAGCACTACTCGGACAGGGCCCAACACTGAAGCTTTCTTT
abundance: NA; d_gene: NA; v_gene: TRBV5-1; j_gene: TRBJ1-2; CDR3aa: CASSLSGTKNGYTF; CDR3nt: TGCGCCAGCAGCCTTTCCGGGACAAAAAATGGCTACACCTTC
abundance: NA; d_gene: NA; v_gene: TRBV28; j_gene: TRBJ1-5; CDR3aa: CASSLLQGWQPQHF; CDR3nt: TGTGCCAGCAGTTTACTACAGGGATGGCAGCCCCAGCATTTT
abundance: NA; d_gene: TRBD1; v_gene: TRBV6-5; j_gene: TRBJ1-4; CDR3aa: CASSPLGTGHEKLFF; CDR3nt: TGTGCCAGCAGCCCCCTTGGGACAGGGCATGAAAAACTGTTTTTT
abundance: once; d_gene: TRBD1; v_gene: TRBV7-9; j_gene: TRBJ1-1; CDR3aa: CASSFGQGTEAFF; CDR3nt: TGTGCCAGCAGCTTCGGACAGGGCACTGAAGCTTTCTTT
abundance: few; d_gene: NA; v_gene: TRBV2; j_gene: TRBJ2-3; CDR3aa: CASSGQIPDTQYF; CDR3nt: TGTGCCAGCAGTGGGCAAATTCCCGATACGCAGTATTTT
abundance: NA; d_gene: NA; v_gene: TRBV4-2; j_gene: TRBJ1-4; CDR3aa: CASSQALGQMNEKLFF; CDR3nt: TGTGCCAGCAGCCAAGCCTTAGGACAGATGAATGAAAAACTGTTTTTT
abundance: NA; d_gene: TRBD1; v_gene: TRBV6-6; j_gene: TRBJ1-2; CDR3aa: CASSGQGVLNYGYTF; CDR3nt: TGTGCCAGCAGCGGACAGGGGGTACTCAACTATGGCTACACCTTC
abundance: NA; d_gene: NA; v_gene: TRBV21-1; j_gene: TRBJ1-1; CDR3aa: CASSPRTERGEAFF; CDR3nt: TGTGCCAGCAGCCCGCGGACTGAACGGGGAGAAGCTTTCTTT
abundance: once; d_gene: NA; v_gene: TRBV27; j_gene: TRBJ1-5; CDR3aa: CASSYRAGNQPQHF; CDR3nt: TGTGCCAGCAGTTACAGGGCGGGCAATCAGCCCCAGCATTTT
abundance: NA; d_gene: TRBD2; v_gene: TRBV27; j_gene: TRBJ2-7; CDR3aa: CASSSWTSGNYEQYF; CDR3nt: TGTGCCAGCAGTTCCTGGACTAGCGGGAACTACGAGCAGTACTTC
abundance: NA; d_gene: NA; v_gene: TRBV5-1; j_gene: TRBJ2-2; CDR3aa: CASSLATAGVYSGELFF; CDR3nt: TGCGCCAGCAGCTTGGCCACGGCCGGGGTATACTCCGGGGAGCTGTTTTTT
abundance: NA; d_gene: TRBD1; v_gene: TRBV5-1; j_gene: TRBJ1-2; CDR3aa: CASSVDRGVRGYTF; CDR3nt: TGCGCCAGCAGCGTGGACAGGGGAGTACGGGGCTACACCTTC
abundance: NA; d_gene: TRBD1; v_gene: TRBV9; j_gene: TRBJ2-5; CDR3aa: CASSPTGGDRVKRETQYF; CDR3nt: TGTGCCAGCAGCCCCACAGGGGGGGACAGGGTAAAAAGAGAGACCCAGTACTTC
abundance: once; d_gene: TRBD2; v_gene: TRBV7-9; j_gene: TRBJ2-3; CDR3aa: CASSFPSGDSTDTQYF; CDR3nt: TGTGCCAGCAGCTTCCCTAGCGGGGATAGCACAGATACGCAGTATTTT
abundance: NA; d_gene: TRBD2; v_gene: TRBV5-1; j_gene: TRBJ2-5; CDR3aa: CASSRTPGLAGETQYF; CDR3nt: TGCGCCAGCAGCCGGACCCCGGGACTAGCGGGGGAGACCCAGTACTTC
abundance: NA; d_gene: TRBD1; v_gene: TRBV11-2; j_gene: TRBJ2-3; CDR3aa: CASRDRGTLGTDTQYF; CDR3nt: TGTGCCAGCAGGGACAGGGGAACGTTGGGCACAGATACGCAGTATTTT